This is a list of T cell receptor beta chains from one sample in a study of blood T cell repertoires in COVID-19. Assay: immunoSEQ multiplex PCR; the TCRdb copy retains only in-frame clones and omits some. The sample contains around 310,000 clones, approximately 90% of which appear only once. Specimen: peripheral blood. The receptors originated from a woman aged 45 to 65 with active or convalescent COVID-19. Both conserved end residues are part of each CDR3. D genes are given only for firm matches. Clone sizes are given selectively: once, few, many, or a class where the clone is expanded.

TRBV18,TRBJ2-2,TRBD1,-,TGTGCCAGCTCAACGGGACAGCCCGCGAACACCGGGGAGCTGTTTTTT,CASSTGQPANTGELFF
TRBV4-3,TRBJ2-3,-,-,TGCGCCAGCAGCCAGACACCTAGCACAGATACGCAGTATTTT,CASSQTPSTDTQYF
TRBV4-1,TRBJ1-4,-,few,TGCGCCAGCAGCCCATGGGGAGGGGGGTTTAATGAAAAACTGTTTTTT,CASSPWGGGFNEKLFF
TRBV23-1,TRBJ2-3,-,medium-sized,TGCGCCAGCAGTAGGGTAACAGGGCCTCCCCCCACAGATACGCAGTATTTT,CASSRVTGPPPTDTQYF
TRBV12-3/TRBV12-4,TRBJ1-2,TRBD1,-,TGTGCCAGCAGTATGACAGGGGATAGGGGCTACACCTTC,CASSMTGDRGYTF
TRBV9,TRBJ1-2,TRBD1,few,TGTGCCAGCAGCCCGGACAGGGGGACCTATGGCTACACCTTC,CASSPDRGTYGYTF
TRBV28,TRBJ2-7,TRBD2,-,TGTGCCAGCAGTCCCCCGCGGGAGGTCGCCTACGAGCAGTACTTC,CASSPPREVAYEQYF
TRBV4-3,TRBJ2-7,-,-,TGCGCCAGCAGCCAAGGTCCGGGAGTATCCTACGAGCAGTACTTC,CASSQGPGVSYEQYF
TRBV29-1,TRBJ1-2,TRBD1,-,TGCAGCGTGGCACTACAGGGGGCGTATGGCTACACCTTC,CSVALQGAYGYTF
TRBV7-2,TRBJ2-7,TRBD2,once,TGTGCCAGCAGCTTAGCGGGGACTAGCGGGACGGTTTACGGGCAGTACTTC,CASSLAGTSGTVYGQYF
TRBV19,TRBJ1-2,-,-,TGTGCCAGTAGTTCCCGGGACACCTATGGCTACACCTTC,CASSSRDTYGYTF
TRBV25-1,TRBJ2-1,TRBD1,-,TGTGCCAGCAGTGCCAATCCGGGACAGCGAACAGCCAATGAGCAGTTCTTC,CASSANPGQRTANEQFF
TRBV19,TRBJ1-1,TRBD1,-,TGTGCCAGTAGTATGGCTCCGGGACAGGGCGGAACTGAAGCTTTCTTT,CASSMAPGQGGTEAFF
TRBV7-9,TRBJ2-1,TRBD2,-,TGTGCCAGCAGTCCCCCGACTAGCGGGAGACACAATGAGCAGTTCTTC,CASSPPTSGRHNEQFF
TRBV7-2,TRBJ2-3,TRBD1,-,TGTGCCAGCAGCTTAAGCGGGGTCGGGACAGGGGGGACAGATACGCAGTATTTT,CASSLSGVGTGGTDTQYF
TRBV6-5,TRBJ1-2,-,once,TGTGCCAGCAGTCCCTTCCGGGGCTATGGCTACACCTTC,CASSPFRGYGYTF
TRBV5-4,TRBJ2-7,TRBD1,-,TGTGCCAGCAGCGGACCGGGACAGGGGGCATATGAGCAGTACTTC,CASSGPGQGAYEQYF
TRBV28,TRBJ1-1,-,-,TGTGCCAGCAGCCCCCGCAGCACTGAAGCTTTCTTT,CASSPRSTEAFF
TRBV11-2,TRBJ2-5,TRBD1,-,TGTGCCAGCAGCGAGGACAGGGTTCAAGAGACCCAGTACTTC,CASSEDRVQETQYF
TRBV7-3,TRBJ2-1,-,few,TGTGCCAGCAGTCTCGGACACTTGAAAAATGAGCAGTTCTTC,CASSLGHLKNEQFF
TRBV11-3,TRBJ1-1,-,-,TGTGCCAGCAGCTTAGGGGCAGGGAACACTGAAGCTTTCTTT,CASSLGAGNTEAFF
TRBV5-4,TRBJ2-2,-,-,TGTGCCAGCAGCTTGGGGGGCCCCTTGACCGGGGAGCTGTTTTTT,CASSLGGPLTGELFF
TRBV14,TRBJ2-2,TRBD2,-,TGTGCCAGCAGCCAAGTAAGACGGCGGGAGCCCGGGGAGCTGTTTTTT,CASSQVRRREPGELFF
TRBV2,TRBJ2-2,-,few,TGTGCCAGCAGTGAAGCAGGAGCGGGCCCCACCGGGGAGCTGTTTTTT,CASSEAGAGPTGELFF
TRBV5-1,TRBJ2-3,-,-,TGCGCCAGCAGCTTGGCGGGGACAGATACGCAGTATTTT,CASSLAGTDTQYF
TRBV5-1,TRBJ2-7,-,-,TGCGCCAGCAGCTTGAGGGCCACAGGGAGTAGCGTGATCGAGCAGTACTTC,CASSLRATGSSVIEQYF
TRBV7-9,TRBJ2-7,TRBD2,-,TGTGCCAGCAGCTCCGGACGGGGTAGCGGGGGCTACGAGCAGTACTTC,CASSSGRGSGGYEQYF
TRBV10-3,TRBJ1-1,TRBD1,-,TGTGCCATCGCCGAGACAGGGTTGAACACTGAAGCTTTCTTT,CAIAETGLNTEAFF
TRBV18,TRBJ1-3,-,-,TGTGCCAGCTCACCACCGACAGTAGCTGGAAACACCATATATTTT,CASSPPTVAGNTIYF